This entry concerns a single T cell receptor beta chain. No antigen is known for it. The CDR3 totals 14 residues. Per germline, CDR1 SNHLY and CDR2 FYNNEI. V was clipped by 3 bases and J by 2 bases, with 10 bases between them. Assay version v3.0 of immunoSEQ was used, and it was run at survey level. TCRdb's copy holds only in-frame clones and misses some; the assay was immunoSEQ multiplex PCR. In the table there are several thousand clones, approximately 80% of which are singletons. The record originates from a study of long-term antiretroviral therapy in people with HIV. Study-wide findings and caveats: The study found narrower CDR3 length ranges in HIV repertoires than in controls.

The chain joins TRBV2 to TRBJ2-5, with no clear D. This receptor was obtained from a man aged 35 to 55 with HIV. Sequenced material: unsorted PBMCs, taken 1.1 years after starting antiretroviral therapy. Here the CDR3 reads CASSDRVLQETQYF. In DNA, the CDR3 is TGTGCCAGCAGTGACCGGGTCTTGCAAGAGACCCAGTACTTC. The whole variable domain, remainder taken from reference TRBV2 and TRBJ2-5, is EPEVTQTPSHQVTQMGQEVILRCVPISNHLYFYWYRQILGQKVEFLVSFYNNEISEKSEIFDDQFSVERPDGSNFTLKIRSTKLEDSAMYFCASSDRVLQETQYFGPGTRLLVL.